The T cell receptor beta chain described here comes from a study of blood T cell repertoires in COVID-19. Study details: PBMCs, B-cell-depleted T cells, or T cells were the source of the cDNA or gDNA that made up the material.

J was trimmed by 3 bases and V by 4 bases; bases with no gene match: 10. CDR1 is SGHRS and CDR2 is YFSETQ in the germline V gene. CDR3 length equals 17 residues. Study processing details: Nucleated cell number was recorded as an estimate derived from reference gene primer amplification. The repertoire was sequenced with immunoSEQ multiplex PCR; TCRdb's copy has only in-frame clones and lacks some. V and J calls and clone size are as listed in that table; D and trimming were resolved from the DNA. The sample records approximately 200,000 clones, approximately 90% being singletons. This sequence originates from a man between 18 and 29 years old with acute COVID-19. The rearrangement joins TRBV5-1 to TRBJ1-4; 9 positions match TRBD1. Sequenced sample: PBMCs or T cells enriched from blood (not recorded which). The CDR3 nucleotides are TGCGCCAGCAGCCACGCCGGGACAGGGCGCCCTAATGAAAAACTGTTTTTT. Translating gives CASSHAGTGRPNEKLFF.